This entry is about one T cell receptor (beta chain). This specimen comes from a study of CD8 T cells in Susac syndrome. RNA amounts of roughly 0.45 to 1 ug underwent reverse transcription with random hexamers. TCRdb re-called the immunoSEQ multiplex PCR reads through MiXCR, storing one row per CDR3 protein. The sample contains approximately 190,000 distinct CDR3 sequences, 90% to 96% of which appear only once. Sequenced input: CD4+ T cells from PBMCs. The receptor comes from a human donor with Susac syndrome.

DNA of the CDR3: TGTGCCAGCAGCTTAGTGTCCGGGACAGGGGTCTCCTACGAGCAGTACTTC. Encoded protein: CASSLVSGTGVSYEQYF. The chain joins TRBV7-6 to TRBJ2-7; 10 bases match TRBD1. Germline CDR1 SGHVS, CDR2 FNYEAQ. V lost 1 base and J lost 0; bases outside the gene matches: 6. The CDR3 has 17 residues.